The clone carrying this T cell receptor (beta chain) is a singleton in its sample. Using immunoSEQ multiplex PCR, the repertoire was profiled, and TCRdb retains in-frame clones only, with some absent. The sample carries about 190,000 clones, roughly 83% recorded once. This sample was taken from a study of blood T cell repertoires in COVID-19. Across the whole study: Spain, Italy and the United States supplied samples that represented acute and convalescent COVID-19. Sources were T cells, B-cell-depleted T cells, or PBMCs; the material itself was cDNA or gDNA.

V was pared by 5 bases and J by 7 bases, with 10 bases of the junction left unmatched. Germline lookup yields CDR1 LNHNV and CDR2 YYDKDF (reference sequence). CDR3 length equals 15 residues. Cohort placement rested on clinical history that participants reported themselves. The TCR comes from a young woman who had recovered from COVID-19. The chain couples TRBV15 to TRBJ1-5; TRBD1 aligns across 8 bases. The sequenced sample consisted of PBMCs or T cells enriched from blood (not recorded which). The CDR3 DNA follows: TGTGCCACCAGCGTTCAAACAGGGGGAGGACAGCCCCAGCATTTT. Protein sequence: CATSVQTGGGQPQHF.